The rows below give T cell receptor beta chains drawn from one sample of a study of shared clonotypes between healthy human individuals. Clones were read by immunoSEQ multiplex PCR, and TCRdb kept only the in-frame ones, dropping some. The sample shows just over 95,000 clones, around two thirds of them seen only once. Material for sequencing was memory CD8+ T cells sorted from blood. These receptors were collected from a man aged 25-45 years in good health. The CDR3 runs from the conserved cysteine through the conserved F or W. A D gene is named only where the DNA matches it firmly. Size tells how often a clone was seen (once, few, many) or the class of an expanded clone, and some rows leave it out.

cdr3_length	v_call	clone_size	j_call	d_call	cdr3_nt	cdr3_aa
16	TRBV7-9	few	TRBJ2-5	TRBD1	TGTGCCAGCAGCCGCAGACAGGGGTTGGGAAAAGAGACCCAGTACTTC	CASSRRQGLGKETQYF
16	TRBV11-2	few	TRBJ2-7	TRBD1	TGTGCCAGCAGCGGGGACAGGGGACGGGCTCTCTACGAGCAGTACTTC	CASSGDRGRALYEQYF
15	TRBV2	.	TRBJ2-2	TRBD1	TGTGCCAGCAGTGAAGGCGACAGGGTCGCCGGGGAGCTGTTTTTT	CASSEGDRVAGELFF
17	TRBV7-9	.	TRBJ2-4	.	TGTGCCAGCAGCTCTCACCTGCTGAACGTAGCCAAAAACATTCAGTACTTC	CASSSHLLNVAKNIQYF
17	TRBV7-9	.	TRBJ1-5	TRBD1	TGTGCCAGCAGCAAAGGGACAGGGGGGTCAGGCAATCAGCCCCAGCATTTT	CASSKGTGGSGNQPQHF
16	TRBV4-2	.	TRBJ1-2	.	TGTGCCAGCAGCCAAGAAGTGGCCGGGACGGACTATGGCTACACCTTC	CASSQEVAGTDYGYTF
17	TRBV7-9	few	TRBJ2-1	TRBD2	TGTGCCAGCAGCTTCCCAAGACTAGCGGGACCCTACAATGAGCAGTTCTTC	CASSFPRLAGPYNEQFF
13	TRBV19	.	TRBJ2-2	.	TGTGCCAGTAGTATGGCGGAAATCGGGGAGCTGTTTTTT	CASSMAEIGELFF
16	TRBV19	.	TRBJ1-5	.	TGTGCCAGTAGTATGAGTGGAGGGGTTAGCAATCAGCCCCAGCATTTT	CASSMSGGVSNQPQHF
14	TRBV10-2	.	TRBJ2-7	.	TGCGCCAGCAGTGACGGGCTAGCGTCCTACGAGCAGTACTTC	CASSDGLASYEQYF
15	TRBV28	few	TRBJ2-2	.	TGTGCCAGCAGTTTAGGCGTCAGCGAATTCGGGGAGCTGTTTTTT	CASSLGVSEFGELFF